The clone carrying this TCR beta chain was seen many times. This entry is derived from a study of blood T cell repertoires in COVID-19. Study in general: COVID-19 samples, acute and convalescent, were from the United States, Italy and Spain.

In the original processing: Amplified reference gene primers provided the basis for estimating nucleated cell counts. Sequenced by immunoSEQ multiplex PCR; TCRdb stores in-frame clones only, minus some. V, J and clone size were drawn from that table, and D and trimming were deduced from the DNA. The table lists 150,000 to 200,000 clones, approximately 75% of them singletons. Germline CDR1 and CDR2: MNHEY and SVGAGI. The V end lost 6 bases, the J end lost 0 bases, and 11 bases lay between the germline ends. The CDR3 runs 14 residues. Source material: peripheral blood. The chain couples TRBV6-5 to TRBJ1-1; possibly TRBD1 for D (5 bases). The TCR was taken from a human donor in a cohort sampled during active COVID-19. CDR3 loop: CASSLSTVNTEAFF. CDR3 in DNA: TGTGCCAGCAGCCTATCGACAGTGAACACTGAAGCTTTCTTT.